The present entry profiles one T cell receptor beta chain with its context. Antigen: not known. The PCR made use of 60 Vbeta and 13 Jbeta primers. The table came from immunoSEQ multiplex PCR; TCRdb's copy has only in-frame clones and leaves some out. The sample has about 160,000 clones; roughly three quarters are singletons. Healthy bone marrow donors formed the donor group. Nominally healthy donors provided the samples, though records likely missed some immune exposures. The source of the sample is a study of cytomegalovirus exposure and HLA in healthy donors. V dropped 4 bases and J dropped 2 bases, with 10 bases sitting between them. Germline values: CDR1 SGHNT, CDR2 YYREEE (reference sequence). The CDR3 sequence is 13 residues long. Study-wide results and caveats: TCR beta chain V- and J-gene trimming was linked, in a later analysis, to a missense variant in DCLRE1C. Rare TCR sequences dominated, though some public TCRs recurred in many donors.

Sequenced material: PBMCs. The chain links TRBV5-4 to TRBJ2-7; tentatively, D is TRBD1 (5 bases). This clonotype originated in a man aged 35 to 55 in good health and CMV-seropositive. The CDR3 DNA follows: TGTGCCAGCAGCCCGACAGAAACCTACGAGCAGTACTTC. Translation gives CASSPTETYEQYF.